The entry below describes one TCR beta chain. Its target is not known. Method: immunoSEQ multiplex PCR; TCRdb's copy keeps in-frame clones and lacks some. The sample has about 80,000 clones, less than 90% seen once; the top ten hold 0.34%. The V gene lost 4 bases and the J gene lost 4 bases, with 7 bases spanning the gap. The CDR3 runs to 11 residues. The germline gives CDR1 SQVTM, CDR2 ANQGSEA. This entry is derived from a study of graft-versus-host responses after intestinal transplantation. Turning to the study itself: Following induction with anti-thymocyte globulin, all recipients were given tacrolimus and steroids for around three years.

Study findings and constraints: Some GvH clones were seen earlier in gut or blood, suggesting intestinal origin. Peak levels of circulating GvH clones tracked with early post-transplant HvG declines.

The TCR originated in a human donor who received an intestinal transplant. This chain joins TRBV29-1 and TRBJ2-5; D might be TRBD2 (6 bases). The sequences come from unstimulated CD4+ T cells sorted from spleen or lymph node cells, collected before intestinal transplant. This CDR3 is CSVAEGETQYF. The CDR3 nucleotides are TGCAGCGTTGCGGAGGGAGAGACCCAGTACTTC.